The next 15 T cell receptor beta chains were all read from a single sample in a study of blood T cell repertoires in COVID-19. Clones were sequenced by immunoSEQ multiplex PCR, and TCRdb holds only the in-frame ones, with some missing. The profile covers some 99,000 clones, with approximately 86% appearing a single time and over 10% taken by the ten largest. Sequenced input: peripheral blood. The receptors stem from a woman aged 60-75 years in a cohort sampled during active or convalescent COVID-19.

The chain couples TRBV7-2 to TRBJ2-1; TRBD2 matches at 10 bases. CDR3 length: 15 amino acids. Germline assignment: CDR1 SGHTA and CDR2 FQGNSA. V lost 5 bases, J lost 7 bases, and 8 bases stayed unmatched. The CDR3 bases are TGTGCCAGCAGCCTTCTAGCGGGGGCGGGTAATGAGCAGTTCTTC. Its translation: CASSLLAGAGNEQFF.

V is TRBV28 and J is TRBJ2-7, with 7 bases that match TRBD1. The CDR3 runs to 14 residues. The V gene's germline CDR1 is MDHEN and CDR2 SYDVKM. The V and J ends lost 6 bases and 1 base, in that order; junction bases with no gene match: 6. CDR3 nucleotides: TGTGCCAGCAGATGGACAGGTCCTTCCTACGAGCAGTACTTC. This sequence encodes CASRWTGPSYEQYF.

The chain links TRBV3-1 (or the pseudogene TRBV3-2) to TRBJ1-5; 8 bases map to TRBD1. The CDR3 contains 14 residues. V trimming: 2 bases; J trimming: 4 bases; junction bases outside the gene matches: 1. Germline V CDR1 and CDR2: LGHDT, YNNKEL (reference sequence). The CDR3 here is CASSQRTGNQPQHF. The CDR3 bases are TGTGCCAGCAGCCAAAGGACAGGGAATCAGCCCCAGCATTTT.

The J gene is TRBJ2-7, the V gene TRBV6-5, with 8 bases identical to TRBD1. CDR1 is MNHEY and CDR2 is SVGAGI in the germline V gene. The CDR3 consists of 14 residues. V shed 6 bases, J shed 2 bases, and the junction held 6 bases outside the gene matches. The CDR3 is CASSGQGGPYEQYF. The CDR3 DNA is TGTGCCAGCAGCGGACAGGGTGGACCCTACGAGCAGTACTTC.

The chain couples TRBV11-2 to TRBJ1-2; 8 bases map to TRBD1. The V gene end was trimmed by 10 bases and the J gene end by 2 bases; junction bases not matched to a gene: 9. CDR1 and CDR2 (germline): SGHAT, FQNNGV. CDR3 length: 14 residues. CDR3 DNA sequence: TGTGCCACGCTACCCTGGGACAGGAACTATGGCTACACCTTC. Translated: CATLPWDRNYGYTF.

The rearrangement links TRBV10-3 to TRBJ2-3, with no clear D. The CDR3 consists of 14 residues. The V gene's germline CDR1 is ENHRY and CDR2 SYGVKD. Trimming left V 3 bases short and J 6 bases short, with 13 bases between. The CDR3 protein is CAISDGGRRDTQYF. The CDR3 DNA sequence: TGTGCCATCAGTGACGGTGGGCGCCGGGATACGCAGTATTTT.

V gene TRBV7-2 combines with J gene TRBJ2-1; 9 nucleotides agree with TRBD2. Per the germline V gene, CDR1 is SGHTA and CDR2 is FQGNSA. J lost 9 bases, V lost 2 bases, and 8 bases had no gene match. The length of the CDR3 is 15 residues. The CDR3, as DNA: TGTGCCAGCAGCTTATATAGCGGGAGATGGACTGAGCAGTTCTTC. Amino acids: CASSLYSGRWTEQFF.

CDR3: CASSLEGQSYNEQFF. The CDR3 nucleotides read TGTGCCAGCAGCTTGGAAGGACAAAGCTACAATGAGCAGTTCTTC. The chain links TRBV5-4 to TRBJ2-1, with D perhaps TRBD1 (5 bases). The CDR3 contains 15 residues. Trimming removed 0 bases at V and 3 bases at J, with 10 bases between. Germline V gives CDR1 SGHNT, CDR2 YYREEE (reference sequence). Supplemented by reference TRBV5-4 and TRBJ2-1, the full variable domain reads ETGVTQSPTHLIKTRGQQVTLRCSSQSGHNTVSWYQQALGQGPQFIFQYYREEENGRGNFPPRFSGLQFPNYSSELNVNALELDDSALYLCASSLEGQSYNEQFFGPGTRLTVL.

The genes are TRBV10-3 and TRBJ2-1; 7 bases are a match to TRBD2. The CDR3 length is 12 residues. Looked up from germline, CDR1 is ENHRY and CDR2 is SYGVKD. V was clipped by 6 bases and J by 10 bases; unmatched bases: 6. The CDR3 DNA reads as TGTGCCATCAGACGCGGGAGTAACGAGCAGTTCTTC. Its translation is CAIRRGSNEQFF.

The chain employs TRBV2 and TRBJ2-7; D gene unclear. Germline CDR1 SNHLY, CDR2 FYNNEI. CDR3 length equals 13 residues. Between the trimmed V and J ends, which lost 4 bases and 3 bases, there was a span of 10 bases. This CDR3 is CASSVDMGYEQYF. DNA of the CDR3: TGTGCCAGCAGTGTCGACATGGGCTACGAGCAGTACTTC.

V usage is TRBV6-5 and J usage is TRBJ2-5; tentatively, D is TRBD1 (6 bases). Germline V gene data show CDR1 as MNHEY and CDR2 as SVGAGI. There are 16 residues in the CDR3. V was shortened by 4 bases and J by 0 bases, with 15 bases between the two germline ends. The CDR3 DNA reads as TGTGCCAGCAGTTTCTTAGGACAGAGGTACCAAGAGACCCAGTACTTC. Translating it yields CASSFLGQRYQETQYF.

The chain uses TRBV11-2 and TRBJ2-1; D perhaps matches TRBD1 (7 bases). CDR1 is SGHAT, CDR2 FQNNGV, per germline. The V and J ends lost 5 bases and 8 bases respectively, with 16 bases between them. There are 14 residues in the CDR3. CDR3 sequence: CASSHDQGGYEQFF. DNA of the CDR3: TGTGCCAGCAGCCACGACCAGGGGGGCTATGAGCAGTTCTTC. The variable domain in full, completed from reference TRBV11-2 and TRBJ2-1, reads EAGVAQSPRYKIIEKRQSVAFWCNPISGHATLYWYQQILGQGPKLLIQFQNNGVVDDSQLPKDRFSAERLKGVDSTLKIQPAKLEDSAVYLCASSHDQGGYEQFFGPGTRLTVL.

DNA of the CDR3: TGTGCCAGCAGATTTAGCGGTAATGAAAAACTGTTTTTT. Translating gives CASRFSGNEKLFF. This sequence joins TRBV6-5 and TRBJ1-4; D unresolved. Germline V gene lookup returns CDR1 MNHEY and CDR2 SVGAGI. CDR3 size: 13 residues. V was shortened by 6 bases and J by 4 bases, with 9 bases between the two germline ends.

The rearrangement uses TRBV9 and TRBJ2-3, with D possibly being TRBD2 (5 bases). The CDR3 length is 15 residues. V was clipped by 3 bases and J by 4 bases, with 15 bases between them. Germline loops: CDR1 SGDLS, CDR2 YYNGEE. The CDR3 nucleotides are TGTGCCAGCAGCGCTCGGCGGGCATTAGCAGATACGCAGTATTTT. As protein: CASSARRALADTQYF. Full variable domain (rest looked up from reference TRBV9 and TRBJ2-3): DSGVTQTPKHLITATGQRVTLRCSPRSGDLSVYWYQQSLDQGLQFLIQYYNGEERAKGNILERFSAQQFPDLHSELNLSSLELGDSALYFCASSARRALADTQYFGPGTRLTVL.

The chain recombines TRBV18 with TRBJ2-2, with a weak D call TRBD1 (6 bases). CDR3 length: 16 amino acids. CDR1 and CDR2 (germline): KGHSH, LQKENI. Trimming cost V 0 bases and J 3 bases, with 11 bases left between them. The CDR3 is CASSPPGARDTGELFF. For the CDR3, the DNA is TGTGCCAGCTCACCACCGGGGGCTAGGGACACCGGGGAGCTGTTTTTT.